This entry is about one T cell receptor (beta chain). The antigen remains undetermined. This specimen belongs to a study of T-cell reconstitution after alpha-beta-depleted transplantation in children. As it was prepared, the TCRbeta library received unique molecular identifiers. One entry per CDR3 protein, called by TCRdb with MiXCR from the PCR reads. Of hundreds of thousands of distinct CDR3 sequences in the sample, about 23% were seen once. CDR1 is SEHNR and CDR2 is FQNEAQ in the germline V gene (reference sequence). Trimming pared 5 bases from V and 4 bases from J, leaving 14 bases between. The CDR3 is made up of 15 amino acids. Study-level results: Day-60 TCRbeta diversity that was high in some patients was derived from surviving recipient T cells and thymic progenitors. A year had passed since transplant, and T-cell counts and diversity by then came mostly from newly produced T cells.

This TCR was recovered from a boy younger than two who had a stem cell transplant for acute myeloid leukemia, so the T cells may come from the graft donor. Here the sequenced sample was PBMCs, mostly from graft donor cells, taken 360 days after TCRalphabeta/CD19-depleted stem cell transplant. This chain joins TRBV7-9 and TRBJ1-4, with a weak D call TRBD1 (6 bases). The CDR3 DNA reads as TGTGCCAGCAGCCGAGGACAGACAGATAATGAAAAACTGTTTTTT. Residues: CASSRGQTDNEKLFF. The variable domain in full, completed from reference TRBV7-9 and TRBJ1-4, reads DTGVSQNPRHKITKRGQNVTFRCDPISEHNRLYWYRQTLGQGPEFLTYFQNEAQLEKSRLLSDRFSAERPKGSFSTLEIQRTEQGDSAMYLCASSRGQTDNEKLFFGSGTQLSVL.